This T cell receptor beta chain was profiled in a study of shared clonotypes between healthy human individuals. The method was immunoSEQ multiplex PCR; TCRdb's version includes in-frame clones alone and lacks a portion of them. The data show more than 850,000 clones, around three quarters seen once. The V end lost 4 bases, the J end lost 1 base, and 13 bases lay between the germline ends. CDR3 length: 15 amino acids. The germline V gene has CDR1 MDHEN and CDR2 SYDVKM. The rearrangement joins TRBV28 to TRBJ1-2; D is undetermined. Sequencing was performed on memory CD4+ T cells from PBMCs. Specified subset: CD45RA-negative fraction. The clonotype originates from a man younger than 30 in good health. Some clones in this sample may be carry-over from other donors' samples. The CDR3 DNA is TGTGCCAGCAGTTGGGGAGGGCAGATTAACTATGGCTACACCTTC. Its protein is CASSWGGQINYGYTF.